This is a list of T cell receptor beta chains from one sample in a study of control samples from healthy donors and cancer patients. This table comes from immunoSEQ multiplex PCR, and its TCRdb copy is limited to in-frame clones, with some not included. Found here are around 110,000 clones, 75% to 90% of them singletons; the top ten hold less than 1.5%. The sequencing sample was made of PBMCs. The receptors stem from a woman between 50 and 59 years old with colorectal cancer. Both conserved end residues are part of each CDR3. D genes are given only for firm matches. The listing skips clone size in some rows; elsewhere it reads once, few, many or a size class.

d_gene: TRBD2; j_gene: TRBJ2-7; abundance: .; v_gene: TRBV9; CDR3aa: CASSLQGTSGYEQYF; CDR3nt: TGTGCCAGCAGCCTACAGGGGACTAGCGGCTACGAGCAGTACTTC
d_gene: TRBD1; j_gene: TRBJ2-3; abundance: .; v_gene: TRBV7-3; CDR3aa: CASSLGTVTDTQYF; CDR3nt: TGTGCCAGCAGCCTAGGGACAGTCACAGATACGCAGTATTTT
d_gene: .; j_gene: TRBJ1-2; abundance: .; v_gene: TRBV5-5; CDR3aa: CASSPNPAANYGYTF; CDR3nt: TGTGCCAGCAGCCCAAACCCCGCAGCGAACTATGGCTACACCTTC
d_gene: .; j_gene: TRBJ2-2; abundance: .; v_gene: TRBV2; CDR3aa: CASSPRVVLANTGELFF; CDR3nt: TGTGCCAGCAGTCCAAGGGTTGTACTAGCGAACACCGGGGAGCTGTTTTTT
d_gene: TRBD1; j_gene: TRBJ1-2; abundance: .; v_gene: TRBV24-1; CDR3aa: CATSDLDRAEGYTF; CDR3nt: TGTGCCACCAGTGACCTGGACAGGGCGGAGGGCTACACCTTC
d_gene: .; j_gene: TRBJ1-5; abundance: .; v_gene: TRBV2; CDR3aa: CASSEQGNQPQHF; CDR3nt: TGTGCCAGCAGTGAACAGGGCAATCAGCCCCAGCATTTT
d_gene: TRBD1; j_gene: TRBJ1-1; abundance: few; v_gene: TRBV5-1; CDR3aa: CASSINTGTGMLGGTEAFF; CDR3nt: TGCGCCAGCAGCATAAATACCGGGACAGGGATGCTCGGGGGAACTGAAGCTTTCTTT
d_gene: TRBD1; j_gene: TRBJ1-1; abundance: .; v_gene: TRBV30; CDR3aa: CAWSVQGYTEAFF; CDR3nt: TGTGCCTGGAGTGTACAGGGGTACACTGAAGCTTTCTTT
d_gene: .; j_gene: TRBJ1-4; abundance: .; v_gene: TRBV19; CDR3aa: CASSEGGQKLFF; CDR3nt: TGTGCCAGTTCGGAGGGGGGCCAAAAACTGTTTTTT
d_gene: TRBD1; j_gene: TRBJ1-1; abundance: .; v_gene: TRBV5-1; CDR3aa: CASSLGQFWLAQSRRAEAFF; CDR3nt: TGCGCCAGCAGCCTGGGACAGTTTTGGTTGGCGCAAAGCCGGAGAGCTGAAGCTTTCTTT
d_gene: .; j_gene: TRBJ2-5; abundance: .; v_gene: TRBV4-1; CDR3aa: CASSSGRLWETQYF; CDR3nt: TGCGCCAGCAGCTCGGGCCGGTTATGGGAGACCCAGTACTTC
d_gene: .; j_gene: TRBJ2-7; abundance: once; v_gene: TRBV27; CDR3aa: CASSARLVLGYEQYF; CDR3nt: TGTGCCAGCAGTGCGCGACTAGTTTTGGGCTACGAGCAGTACTTC
d_gene: TRBD2; j_gene: TRBJ2-7; abundance: .; v_gene: TRBV5-1; CDR3aa: CASSISGLAVEGEQYF; CDR3nt: TGCGCCAGCAGCATCTCTGGACTAGCGGTCGAGGGGGAGCAGTACTTC
d_gene: TRBD2; j_gene: TRBJ2-2; abundance: .; v_gene: TRBV4-2; CDR3aa: CASSQDRLAGAVNSGELFF; CDR3nt: TGTGCCAGCAGCCAAGACCGACTAGCGGGAGCGGTGAATAGCGGGGAGCTGTTTTTT
d_gene: TRBD2; j_gene: TRBJ2-5; abundance: .; v_gene: TRBV14; CDR3aa: CASSHTSVQETQYF; CDR3nt: TGTGCCAGCAGCCACACTAGCGTTCAAGAGACCCAGTACTTC
d_gene: .; j_gene: TRBJ2-4; abundance: once; v_gene: TRBV27; CDR3aa: CASSHRDIQYF; CDR3nt: TGTGCCAGCAGTCATCGTGACATTCAGTACTTC
d_gene: .; j_gene: TRBJ1-3; abundance: .; v_gene: TRBV4-1; CDR3aa: CASSQGGPGPTGGNTIYF; CDR3nt: TGCGCCAGCAGCCAAGGCGGGCCAGGACCCACGGGAGGAAACACCATATATTTT
d_gene: TRBD2; j_gene: TRBJ2-1; abundance: .; v_gene: TRBV10-3; CDR3aa: CAITKDPLAGPPGEQFF; CDR3nt: TGTGCCATCACCAAAGACCCTCTAGCGGGGCCTCCCGGTGAGCAGTTCTTC
d_gene: TRBD2; j_gene: TRBJ2-1; abundance: .; v_gene: TRBV9; CDR3aa: CASSVGAGEYNEQFF; CDR3nt: TGTGCCAGCAGCGTAGGAGCGGGAGAATACAATGAGCAGTTCTTC
d_gene: .; j_gene: TRBJ2-5; abundance: .; v_gene: TRBV12-3/TRBV12-4; CDR3aa: CASSSNRETQYF; CDR3nt: TGTGCCAGCAGTTCTAACCGGGAGACCCAGTACTTC
d_gene: .; j_gene: TRBJ2-7; abundance: once; v_gene: TRBV27; CDR3aa: CASSPTGARYEQYF; CDR3nt: TGTGCCAGCAGCCCTACGGGGGCGCGATACGAGCAATACTTC
d_gene: TRBD1; j_gene: TRBJ1-2; abundance: .; v_gene: TRBV5-6; CDR3aa: CASSLVPGQGLYGYTF; CDR3nt: TGTGCCAGCAGCTTGGTTCCGGGACAGGGGCTCTATGGCTACACTTTC
d_gene: TRBD2; j_gene: TRBJ2-4; abundance: .; v_gene: TRBV19; CDR3aa: CASSLSTSGPNIQYF; CDR3nt: TGTGCCAGTAGTCTTTCAACTAGCGGGCCAAACATTCAGTACTTC
d_gene: TRBD1; j_gene: TRBJ1-2; abundance: .; v_gene: TRBV6-2/TRBV6-3; CDR3aa: CASSGDSGGYTF; CDR3nt: TGTGCCAGCAGTGGGGACAGTGGCGGCTACACCTTC
d_gene: TRBD1; j_gene: TRBJ1-5; abundance: once; v_gene: TRBV7-9; CDR3aa: CASSLQGAGQPQHF; CDR3nt: TGTGCCAGCAGCTTACAGGGGGCAGGTCAGCCCCAGCATTTT
d_gene: .; j_gene: TRBJ1-1; abundance: .; v_gene: TRBV6-5; CDR3aa: CASSYSGPIGGTEAFF; CDR3nt: TGTGCCAGCAGTTACTCCGGGCCAATTGGGGGCACTGAAGCTTTCTTT
d_gene: TRBD1; j_gene: TRBJ1-4; abundance: .; v_gene: TRBV9; CDR3aa: CASSGSQGEEKLFF; CDR3nt: TGTGCCAGCAGCGGGTCACAGGGGGAGGAAAAACTGTTTTTT